One TCR beta chain is described in this entry. V was shortened by 1 base and J by 0 bases, with 10 bases between the two germline ends. CDR3 length: 15 amino acids. Germline-derived CDR1 and CDR2 are SGHRS and YFSETQ. Per the authors' pipeline: Counts of nucleated cells, estimated from reference gene primer amplification, were obtained. TCRdb's table, derived via immunoSEQ multiplex PCR, lists solely in-frame clones and lacks some. The V and J calls and clone size were taken over from that table, and D and trimming were inferred from the DNA. The table shows approximately 150,000 clones, with about 87% occurring only once. The data were obtained in a study of blood T cell repertoires in COVID-19. Study background: Samples of COVID-19 (acute and convalescent) were obtained from the United States, Italy and Spain. From T cells, B-cell-depleted T cells, or PBMCs came the material, which was cDNA or gDNA.

The sequence came from a woman between 50 and 59 years old with active or convalescent COVID-19. The sequenced sample was peripheral blood. The chain carries TRBV5-1 and TRBJ1-1, with D unclear. This CDR3 is CASSLQAGLNTEAFF. CDR3 bases: TGCGCCAGCAGCTTGCAGGCGGGTTTGAACACTGAAGCTTTCTTT.